This T cell receptor (beta chain) was sequenced in a study of shared clonotypes between healthy human individuals. The CDR3 extends over 14 amino acids. Trimming shortened V by 3 bases and J by 3 bases, and 9 bases separated the two germline ends. Germline V gene sequence: CDR1 MDHEN, CDR2 SYDVKM. This clone has a single count. Generated by immunoSEQ multiplex PCR, the TCRdb table keeps only in-frame clones and is missing some. Here the sample spans 600,000 to 700,000 clones, roughly 72% being singletons. The TCR originated in a woman aged 25 to 39 in good health. The genes are TRBV28 and TRBJ1-5; possible D gene TRBD1, 5 bases. Sequencing was carried out using memory CD4+ T cells sorted from blood. Regarding subset: CD45RA-negative fraction. The CDR3 region is CASSLEGNNQPQHF. DNA of the CDR3: TGTGCCAGCAGTTTGGAGGGGAACAATCAGCCCCAGCATTTT.